This T cell receptor beta chain was obtained from a study of cytomegalovirus exposure and HLA in healthy donors. The germline CDR1 and CDR2 sequences are MDHEN and SYDVKM. V lost 2 bases to trimming and J lost 3 bases, with 19 bases between them. This CDR3 is 17 amino acids long. The PCR used 60 Vbeta and 13 Jbeta primers. TCRdb's copy holds only in-frame clones and misses some; the assay was immunoSEQ multiplex PCR. The repertoire consists of 130,000 to 150,000 clones, with around four fifths occurring once and the leading ten covering around 9.7%. In regard to this clone: Its antigen is unknown.

Broader study findings: As a later analysis revealed, the rate of TCR association differed by HLA locus, with DRB1 most and HLA-C fewest. The authors reported that TCR beta sequences could predict HLA-A and HLA-B alleles. These predictions were accurate for most subjects in the first cohort. Data from an earlier analysis indicated that most TCR beta V segments were productive either about 90% or about 30% of the time. Among immune exposure information, only CMV serostatus was available.

The sample comprised PBMCs. This TCR was sampled from a woman aged 60-75 years in good health and CMV-seropositive. This chain joins TRBV28 and TRBJ2-5, with D perhaps TRBD1 (6 bases). CDR3 protein: CASSLRGRGAAKETQYF. The CDR3 coding sequence is TGTGCCAGCAGTTTACGGGGCAGGGGCGCGGCAAAAGAGACCCAGTACTTC.